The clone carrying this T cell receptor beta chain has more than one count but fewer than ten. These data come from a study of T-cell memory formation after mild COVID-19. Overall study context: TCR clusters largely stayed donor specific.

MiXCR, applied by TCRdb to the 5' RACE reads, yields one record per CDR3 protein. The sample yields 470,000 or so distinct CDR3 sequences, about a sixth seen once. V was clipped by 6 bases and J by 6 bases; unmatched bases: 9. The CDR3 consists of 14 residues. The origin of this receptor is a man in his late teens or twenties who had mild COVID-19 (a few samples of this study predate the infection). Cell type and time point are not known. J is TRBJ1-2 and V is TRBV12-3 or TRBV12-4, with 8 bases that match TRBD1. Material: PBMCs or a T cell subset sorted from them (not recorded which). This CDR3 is CASSHGQGAHGYTF. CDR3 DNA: TGTGCCAGCAGCCATGGGCAGGGGGCACATGGCTACACCTTC.